This T cell receptor beta chain is from a study of CD8 T cells in ankylosing spondylitis. Scientists made TCR beta libraries using quantitative 5'-RACE with molecular barcodes. TCRdb passed the 5' RACE reads through MiXCR, listing each CDR3 protein once. This table holds about 300,000 distinct CDR3 sequences, less than 25% found once. This receptor was obtained from a female donor with ankylosing spondylitis or in good health (not recorded which). Sequenced material: blood, either unsorted or a sorted T cell fraction (not recorded which).

The CDR3 DNA reads as TGTGCCAGCGGGCAGGACGGAAACTACGAGCAGTACTTC. It specifies CASGQDGNYEQYF. The rearrangement joins TRBV6-2 or TRBV6-3 to TRBJ2-7; D is unclear. Between the trimmed V and J ends, which lost 8 bases and 3 bases, there was a span of 14 bases. This CDR3 has 13 amino acids. The germline gives CDR1 MNHEY, CDR2 SVGEGT.